The 6 T cell receptor beta chains in this list originate from one sample, sequenced in a study of post-analysis software for immune sequencing data (dated by TCRdb to between 2014 and 2017). The full study reports these points: Four to six TRBV segments, including TRBV5-6, TRBV5-1 and TRBV20-1, were significantly more frequent in patients than controls.

No antigen has been assigned to these receptors. To prepare the library, PCR was applied. Sequencing was performed on an Illumina HiSeq 2500. To reduce PCR and sequencing biases, unique molecular identifiers were built into the TCR beta cDNA libraries. TCRdb reprocessing: public reads trimmed at Q25 with fastp, clones called with MiXCR, in-frame beta chains kept. Rows with a matching CDR3 protein are joined into one entry that keeps the most common DNA and genes. Within this sample are more than 500,000 distinct CDR3 sequences, with 30% to 40% of them counted one time only. The ten top clones hold about 6% of the sample. What was sequenced was blood. These receptors all come from a girl aged 2-17 years with multiple sclerosis.

The chain joins TRBV7-2 to TRBJ2-5; D is possibly TRBD1 (5 bases). CDR1 and CDR2 from the germline V gene are SGHTA and FQGNSA. Trimming shortened V by 3 bases and J by 1 base, and 9 bases separated the two germline ends. This CDR3 is built from 14 residues. This CDR3 is CASSFKQGQETQYF. The CDR3 DNA reads as TGTGCCAGCAGCTTTAAGCAGGGCCAAGAGACCCAGTACTTC.

The chain recombines TRBV10-1 with TRBJ2-2; D gene ambiguous. Trimming took off 10 bases at V and 4 bases at J, with 7 bases between the two ends. The CDR3 runs 11 residues. From germline, CDR1 is WNHNN and CDR2 SYGVQD (reference sequence). In nucleotides, the CDR3 is TGCGCCACGGCCGGCACCGGGGAGCTGTTTTTT. It specifies CATAGTGELFF.

Notes on this clonotype: A read error may explain this, as a much larger clone is one base away. This rearrangement joins TRBV7-3 to TRBJ2-4, with D unresolved. The J call is doubtful: the DNA matches TRBJ2-7 better. CDR1 is SGHTA, CDR2 FQGTGA, per germline. This CDR3 is 15 amino acids long. The CDR3 DNA is TGTGCCAACAGCCTAGAACCAGGTGATCGCTACGAGCAGTACTTC. It encodes CANSLEPGDRYEQYF.

This clonotype showed up just a few times. The chain carries TRBV6-5 and TRBJ2-3; TRBD2 agrees at 7 bases. The trim removed 8 bases at V and 6 bases at J, leaving 2 bases unmatched. CDR3 length: 11 amino acids. The germline gives CDR1 MNHEY, CDR2 SVGAGI. The CDR3 DNA follows: TGTGCCAGCCGGGAGGTGGATACGCAGTATTTT. Its protein product is CASREVDTQYF.

The rearrangement uses TRBV14 and TRBJ1-4; D remains unclear. Trimming left V 3 bases short and J 4 bases short, with 3 bases between. This CDR3 contains 12 residues. Germline values: CDR1 SGHDN, CDR2 FVKESK. CDR3 sequence (DNA): TGTGCCAGCAGCCACCTTAATGAAAAACTGTTTTTT. Amino acids: CASSHLNEKLFF.

This clonotype was seen more than once but under ten times. The chain employs TRBV4-1 and TRBJ2-2; 9 bases are shared with TRBD2. V was clipped by 8 bases and J by 5 bases; unmatched bases: 9. The CDR3 runs to 15 residues. Germline V gene lookup returns CDR1 MGHRA and CDR2 YSYEKL. CDR3 sequence reads: CASASGGLNTGELFF. As DNA, the CDR3 is TGCGCCAGCGCAAGCGGGGGGCTAAATACCGGGGAGCTGTTTTTT.